This TCR beta chain was sequenced during a study of T cells in Graves' hyperthyroidism and ophthalmopathy. The CDR3 length is 15 residues. The germline gives CDR1 DFQATT, CDR2 SNEGSKA (reference sequence). Germline trimming cut 3 bases from V and 9 bases from J; bases unmatched to any gene: 9. These patients, aged 18 to 65, had recently diagnosed hyperthyroidism lasting under 2 months. This clonotype has ten or more counts. TCR beta CDR3 regions were amplified from RNA. A first-round RT-PCR of the TCR CDR3 used the HTBI primer set. TCRdb independently ran MiXCR on the multiplex PCR reads; one entry per CDR3 protein. Found here are around 620,000 distinct CDR3 sequences, about 17% of them singletons; the top ten hold around 4%.

This TCR was recovered from a woman in her twenties or thirties with Graves' hyperthyroidism. Sequenced input: blood. The chain recombines TRBV20-1 with TRBJ2-1, with TRBD2 matching over 12 bases. Written as DNA, the CDR3 is TGCAGTGCTAGTCCGCCTAGCGGGAGGGTCGGTGAGCAGTTCTTC. It yields the protein CSASPPSGRVGEQFF.